This entry features one T cell receptor (beta chain) sequence. The junction had 8 bases not matched to a gene; V was cut back by 3 bases and J by 10 bases. CDR3 length: 13 residues. Per the germline V gene, CDR1 is MNHEY and CDR2 is SMNVEV (reference sequence). Sequenced by immunoSEQ multiplex PCR; TCRdb stores in-frame clones only, minus some. The data show 65,000 to 90,000 clones, more than 70% seen once. The data were obtained in a study of T cell responses to AZD1222 COVID-19 vaccine. The clonotype comes from an adult in good health. V and J are TRBV27 and TRBJ1-1, with 7 positions matching TRBD1. This specimen was peripheral blood, taken on day 0 of AZD1222 vaccination. CDR3 sequence reads: CASSLTLQGRAFF. For the CDR3, the DNA is TGTGCCAGCAGTTTGACTCTACAGGGGCGAGCTTTCTTT.